Sequencing of this T cell receptor (beta chain) was carried out in a study of cytomegalovirus exposure and HLA in healthy donors. Primers for the PCR totalled 60 Vbeta and 13 Jbeta. The method was immunoSEQ multiplex PCR; TCRdb's version includes in-frame clones alone and lacks a portion of them. The sample yields approximately 110,000 clones, of which the top ten take up about 6.8%. Trimming cost V 6 bases and J 2 bases, with 9 bases left between them. The CDR3 has 13 residues. CDR1 is SGHTA, CDR2 FQGTGA, per germline. Sample: PBMCs. This sequence was found in a man aged 35 to 55 in good health and CMV-seropositive. The chain uses TRBV7-3 and TRBJ2-3; no clear D. This chain's CDR3 is CASSRAPTDTQYF. The CDR3 bases are TGTGCCAGCAGTCGAGCACCCACAGATACGCAGTATTTT.